This is a list of T cell receptor beta chains from one sample in a study of cytomegalovirus exposure and HLA in healthy donors. Assay used: immunoSEQ multiplex PCR; TCRdb lists only in-frame clones, some missing. The sample includes 200,000 or so clones, about 77% of them seen just once. Sequencing was performed on PBMCs. Receptor source: a woman aged 25 to 39 in good health and CMV-seropositive. The CDR3 runs from the conserved cysteine through the conserved F or W. The D gene is left open where the match is weak. Part of the rows lack a size; the others show once, few, many or a class for expanded clones.

CDR3: CASSLVSGGFDEQFF
DNA: TGCGCCAGCAGCCTGGTCAGCGGGGGGTTCGATGAGCAGTTCTTC
J: TRBJ2-1
length: 15
V: TRBV5-1
D: TRBD2
size: NA

CDR3: CAISIGVASGNTIYF
DNA: TGTGCCATCTCTATAGGGGTGGCCTCTGGAAACACCATATATTTT
J: TRBJ1-3
length: 15
V: TRBV6-1
D: NA
size: NA

CDR3: CASSLSWTGERGYTF
DNA: TGTGCCAGCAGTTTATCTTGGACAGGGGAGAGGGGCTACACCTTC
J: TRBJ1-2
length: 15
V: TRBV28
D: TRBD1
size: NA

CDR3: CASSFLIDYNEQFF
DNA: TGCGCCAGCAGCTTTTTAATAGACTACAATGAGCAGTTCTTC
J: TRBJ2-1
length: 14
V: TRBV5-1
D: NA
size: NA

CDR3: CASSYSTGTQYF
DNA: TGTGCCAGCAGTTACTCTACGGGGACCCAGTACTTC
J: TRBJ2-5
length: 12
V: TRBV6-5
D: NA
size: NA

CDR3: CASSPDRGNSPLHF
DNA: TGTGCCAGCTCACCCGACAGGGGTAATTCACCCCTCCACTTT
J: TRBJ1-6
length: 14
V: TRBV18
D: TRBD1
size: NA

CDR3: CASRETGAGYEQYF
DNA: TGTGCCAGCAGGGAGACAGGGGCGGGGTACGAGCAGTACTTC
J: TRBJ2-7
length: 14
V: TRBV28
D: TRBD1
size: NA

CDR3: CASSLGPLDNSPLHF
DNA: TGTGCCAGCAGCTTGGGGCCGTTGGATAATTCACCCCTCCACTTT
J: TRBJ1-6
length: 15
V: TRBV5-6
D: NA
size: few

CDR3: CASSLTGTGIFYGYTF
DNA: TGTGCCAGCAGCCTAACTGGGACAGGGATCTTCTATGGCTACACCTTC
J: TRBJ1-2
length: 16
V: TRBV28
D: TRBD1
size: once

CDR3: CASSLTGGEFTEAFF
DNA: TGCGCCAGCAGCTTGACGGGAGGAGAATTCACTGAAGCTTTCTTT
J: TRBJ1-1
length: 15
V: TRBV5-1
D: NA
size: NA

CDR3: CASSSPRYYGGELFF
DNA: TGTGCCAGCAGCTCCCCCAGATACTACGGCGGGGAGCTGTTTTTT
J: TRBJ2-2
length: 15
V: TRBV6-5
D: NA
size: NA

CDR3: CASQMDRTTGELFF
DNA: TGCGCCAGTCAAATGGACAGAACCACCGGGGAGCTGTTTTTT
J: TRBJ2-2
length: 14
V: TRBV5-1
D: NA
size: once

CDR3: CASSLVGVLQYF
DNA: TGTGCCAGCAGCTTAGTCGGGGTTCTTCAGTACTTC
J: TRBJ2-4
length: 12
V: TRBV11-2
D: NA
size: NA

CDR3: CASTRQGSNYGYTF
DNA: TGTGCCAGTACCCGACAGGGTAGTAACTATGGCTACACCTTC
J: TRBJ1-2
length: 14
V: TRBV19
D: TRBD1
size: once

CDR3: CASRLKRESIYNEQFF
DNA: TGTGCCAGCAGGCTTAAGCGGGAATCCATCTACAATGAGCAGTTCTTC
J: TRBJ2-1
length: 16
V: TRBV27
D: TRBD2
size: once

CDR3: CASSLGLGAGYGYTF
DNA: TGCGCCAGCAGCTTGGGATTGGGCGCGGGCTATGGCTACACCTTC
J: TRBJ1-2
length: 15
V: TRBV5-1
D: NA
size: NA

CDR3: CASTLFPSKLRMNTEAFF
DNA: TGTGCCAGCACCCTCTTCCCCTCGAAACTCCGCATGAACACTGAAGCTTTCTTT
J: TRBJ1-1
length: 18
V: TRBV25-1
D: NA
size: few

CDR3: CASSILAGGADTQYF
DNA: TGTGCCAGCAGTATACTAGCGGGAGGGGCAGATACGCAGTATTTT
J: TRBJ2-3
length: 15
V: TRBV2
D: TRBD2
size: few

CDR3: CAWSVLPGIKLFF
DNA: TGTGCCTGGAGTGTGCTTCCCGGGATAAAACTGTTTTTT
J: TRBJ1-4
length: 13
V: TRBV30
D: NA
size: few

CDR3: CSVGTDYNSPLHF
DNA: TGCAGCGTGGGGACAGACTATAATTCACCCCTCCACTTT
J: TRBJ1-6
length: 13
V: TRBV29-1
D: TRBD1
size: NA

CDR3: CASSLMGQEQFF
DNA: TGTGCCAGCAGCTTAATGGGACAGGAGCAGTTCTTC
J: TRBJ2-1
length: 12
V: TRBV7-6
D: TRBD1
size: NA

CDR3: CASSLAPVGLKETQYF
DNA: TGCGCCAGCAGCCTTGCCCCAGTGGGGCTAAAAGAGACCCAGTACTTC
J: TRBJ2-5
length: 16
V: TRBV5-1
D: NA
size: NA

CDR3: CASSFSGPTDTQYF
DNA: TGTGCCAGCAGTTTCAGCGGACCCACAGATACGCAGTATTTT
J: TRBJ2-3
length: 14
V: TRBV28
D: NA
size: NA

CDR3: CASSSPSGQGKATQYF
DNA: TGTGCCAGTAGCTCACCGTCTGGACAGGGGAAGGCGACCCAGTACTTC
J: TRBJ2-5
length: 16
V: TRBV19
D: TRBD1
size: NA

CDR3: CASSEWVGLAGDVYEQYF
DNA: TGTGCCAGCAGTGAATGGGTGGGACTAGCGGGAGACGTCTACGAGCAGTACTTC
J: TRBJ2-7
length: 18
V: TRBV6-1
D: TRBD2
size: NA

CDR3: CASSYSPTGSYEQYF
DNA: TGTGCCAGCAGTTACTCACCGACAGGTTCCTACGAGCAGTACTTC
J: TRBJ2-7
length: 15
V: TRBV6-6
D: NA
size: NA

CDR3: CASSLVPSQGETQYF
DNA: TGCGCCAGCAGCTTGGTTCCCTCTCAGGGCGAGACCCAGTACTTC
J: TRBJ2-5
length: 15
V: TRBV5-1
D: NA
size: NA

CDR3: CTSSQQTGTGGLEQHF
DNA: TGCACCAGCAGCCAACAGACCGGGACAGGGGGTCTCGAGCAGCACTTC
J: TRBJ2-7
length: 16
V: TRBV1
D: NA
size: once

CDR3: CASNNRAWGYGYTF
DNA: TGCGCCAGCAATAACAGGGCTTGGGGCTATGGCTACACCTTC
J: TRBJ1-2
length: 14
V: TRBV23-1
D: NA
size: NA

CDR3: CASSFRLAGYEQYF
DNA: TGCGCCAGCAGCTTCAGACTAGCGGGGTACGAGCAGTACTTC
J: TRBJ2-7
length: 14
V: TRBV5-1
D: TRBD2
size: NA

CDR3: CASSRPSGGLGTQYF
DNA: TGTGCCAGCAGCCGTCCCAGCGGGGGGCTTGGGACCCAGTACTTC
J: TRBJ2-5
length: 15
V: TRBV7-2
D: TRBD2
size: NA